This T cell receptor beta chain comes out of a study of blood T cell repertoires in COVID-19. In the study overall: Material from acute and convalescent COVID-19 was sourced from the United States, Italy and Spain. The cDNA or gDNA used as material had been derived from T cells, B-cell-depleted T cells, or PBMCs.

CDR3 length: 15 amino acids. V shed 4 bases and J shed 0 bases, with 11 bases lying between them. Germline lookup yields CDR1 SGDLS and CDR2 YYNGEE. Study processing details: Researchers report that nucleated cell counts were estimated from reference gene primer amplification. Clones were sequenced by immunoSEQ multiplex PCR, and TCRdb holds only the in-frame ones, with some missing. The D gene and trimming were derived from the DNA, and the V and J assignments and clone size from that table. Here the sample spans about 62,000 clones, approximately 92% being singletons. The receptor was derived from a human donor in a cohort sampled during active COVID-19. The rearrangement links TRBV9 to TRBJ2-1; tentatively, D is TRBD2 (6 bases). The sequenced material came from peripheral blood. The CDR3 coding sequence is TGTGCCAGCAGCCCCGGGACTGACTCCTACAATGAGCAGTTCTTC. Encoded protein: CASSPGTDSYNEQFF.